This T cell receptor beta chain derives from a study of blood T cell repertoires in COVID-19. The wider study: From the United States, Italy and Spain came samples of acute and convalescent COVID-19. Sources were T cells, B-cell-depleted T cells, or PBMCs; the material itself was cDNA or gDNA.

This clone occurred once. Source study methods: The authors estimated nucleated cell counts from reference gene primer amplification. This table comes from immunoSEQ multiplex PCR, and its TCRdb copy is limited to in-frame clones, with some not included. That table gives V, J and clone size, and the DNA gave D and trimming. The repertoire holds 130,000 or so clones, roughly 77% seen once, with around 5% in the top ten. The CDR3 extends over 13 amino acids. V was shortened by 6 bases and J by 4 bases, with 12 bases between the two germline ends. Germline V gene lookup returns CDR1 MNHNY and CDR2 SVGAGI (reference sequence).

The chain is built from TRBV6-6 and TRBJ2-5; possibly TRBD1 for D (6 bases). The sequenced sample was peripheral blood. The TCR originated in a woman between 65 and 79 years old with COVID-19, enrolled during active disease. The CDR3, as DNA: TGTGCCAGCAGCCAGGGGCCTGCAGAGACCCAGTACTTC. Translating gives CASSQGPAETQYF.